These 27 T cell receptor beta chains originate from one sample sequenced in a study of T cells in Graves' hyperthyroidism and ophthalmopathy. The CDR3 regions of TCR beta were amplified from RNA transcripts. The TCR CDR3 was amplified in a first-round RT-PCR using the HTBI primer set. TCRdb reprocessed the multiplex PCR reads via MiXCR and lists one record per CDR3 protein. The sample yields hundreds of thousands of distinct CDR3 sequences, 13% to 15% seen once. The sequenced sample consisted of blood. The receptor source for this set is a woman younger than 30 with Graves' hyperthyroidism.

This clonotype was seen ten or more times. The chain has TRBV18 and TRBJ1-3; D gene uncertain. The CDR3 loop spans 15 amino acids. The V end lost 3 bases, the J end lost 0 bases, and 9 bases lay between the germline ends. Germline V gene lookup returns CDR1 KGHSH and CDR2 LQKENI. CDR3 sequence reads: CASSPGSGSGNTIYF. Here the CDR3 DNA reads TGTGCCAGCTCACCGGGCTCTGGCTCTGGAAACACCATATATTTT.

In its sample, this clonotype was seen a few times. In nucleotides, the CDR3 is TGTGCCAGCGACGGGGGGAGTCTCAACGAGCAGTACTTC. It encodes CASDGGSLNEQYF. The rearrangement joins TRBV7-9 to TRBJ2-7, with 7 bases fitting TRBD2. CDR3 length equals 13 residues. Trimming took 8 bases from V and 5 from J; bases not matched to a gene: 9. Germline-derived CDR1 and CDR2 are SEHNR and FQNEAQ (reference sequence).

V gene TRBV2 combines with J gene TRBJ1-2; 7 nucleotides align to TRBD1. V was clipped by 8 bases and J by 3 bases; unmatched bases: 12. Germline CDR1 and CDR2: SNHLY and FYNNEI. CDR3 length equals 15 residues. CDR3 sequence reads: CASYSPGQRHYGYTF. The CDR3 DNA is TGTGCCAGCTATTCTCCGGGACAGCGACACTATGGCTACACCTTC. Full variable domain (missing parts from reference TRBV2 and TRBJ1-2): EPEVTQTPSHQVTQMGQEVILRCVPISNHLYFYWYRQILGQKVEFLVSFYNNEISEKSEIFDDQFSVERPDGSNFTLKIRSTKLEDSAMYFCASYSPGQRHYGYTFGSGTRLTVV.

The V and J genes are TRBV7-9 and TRBJ2-3; maybe TRBD2 (5 bases). The CDR3 is made up of 12 amino acids. Germline V gives CDR1 SEHNR, CDR2 FQNEAQ (reference sequence). V was trimmed by 5 bases and J by 4 bases, leaving 7 bases between them. The CDR3 bases are TGTGCCAGCAGCACAGCGGCAGATACGCAGTATTTT. Its protein product is CASSTAADTQYF.

This clonotype was seen repeatedly, ten times or more. V is TRBV11-2 and J is TRBJ1-6, with TRBD1 identical over 7 bases. V shed 3 bases, J shed 7 bases, and the junction held 6 bases outside the gene matches. Germline lookup yields CDR1 SGHAT and CDR2 FQNNGV. The CDR3 runs 15 residues. CDR3 residues: CASSLMTGRNSPLHF. DNA of the CDR3: TGTGCCAGCAGCTTGATGACAGGGCGGAATTCACCCCTCCACTTT.

V usage is TRBV7-9 and J usage is TRBJ1-1; possibly TRBD1 for D (5 bases). The CDR3 contains 16 residues. Germline loops: CDR1 SEHNR, CDR2 FQNEAQ (reference sequence). The V end lost 3 bases, the J end lost 4 bases, and 18 bases lay between the germline ends. CDR3 sequence: CASSFSRARGGTEAFF. In nucleotides, the CDR3 is TGTGCCAGCAGCTTCAGCCGGGCCCGGGGGGGCACTGAAGCTTTCTTT.

The chain couples TRBV30 to TRBJ2-1; D ambiguous. The germline V gene encodes CDR1 GTSNPN and CDR2 SVGIG (reference sequence). The CDR3 consists of 17 residues. V lost 0 bases to trimming and J lost 2 bases, with 17 bases between them. The CDR3 is CAWSVKDLRGPYNEQFF. The CDR3 DNA sequence: TGTGCCTGGAGTGTAAAGGACCTTAGAGGACCCTACAATGAGCAGTTCTTC.

This clonotype was counted many times. The CDR3 bases are TGTGCCAGCAGCTTCGGTGCTAGCGGTTACGAGCAGTACTTC. This gives the protein CASSFGASGYEQYF. The chain recombines TRBV7-2 with TRBJ2-7; 7 positions match TRBD2. The CDR3 length is 14 residues. Losses at the gene ends were 3 bases for V and 4 bases for J; bases not matched to a gene: 6. Germline V CDR1 and CDR2: SGHTA, FQGNSA. The full variable domain, its missing parts supplied by reference TRBV7-2 and TRBJ2-7, is GAGVSQSPSNKVTEKGKDVELRCDPISGHTALYWYRQSLGQGLEFLIYFQGNSAPDKSGLPSDRFSAERTGGSVSTLTIQRTQQEDSAVYLCASSFGASGYEQYFGPGTRLTVT.

The sample holds a few counts of this clonotype. The chain joins TRBV24-1 to TRBJ2-1, with 10 bases matching TRBD2. Trimming cost V 4 bases and J 9 bases; bases outside gene matches: 8. Germline CDR1 KGHDR, CDR2 SFDVKD. The CDR3 runs 15 residues. CDR3 coding DNA: TGTGCCACCAGTGAATACCTAGCGGGAGAGGGTGAGCAGTTCTTC. Encoded protein: CATSEYLAGEGEQFF.

This clonotype was counted only a few times. This chain connects TRBV6-6 to TRBJ2-2; 7 nucleotides align to TRBD2. The CDR3 spans 17 residues. J gave up 2 bases and V 2 bases, and 8 bases lay outside the gene matches. Looked up from germline, CDR1 is MNHNY and CDR2 is SVGAGI (reference sequence). Here the CDR3 DNA reads TGTGCCAGCAGTTACATAAAAACTAGCGAAAACACCGGGGAGCTGTTTTTT. This codes for CASSYIKTSENTGELFF.

The chain carries TRBV19 and TRBJ2-1; weak D call: TRBD2 (5 bases). The CDR3 is 15 residues long. V was trimmed by 9 bases and J by 3 bases, leaving 18 bases between them. CDR1 is LNHDA, CDR2 SQIVND, per germline (reference sequence). For the CDR3, the DNA is TGTGCCAGCTCCCAGGTAGCGACCGTCTACAATGAGCAGTTCTTC. As protein: CASSQVATVYNEQFF.

There are many counts of this clonotype. The chain couples TRBV6-1 to TRBJ1-5; D is unclear. Germline V CDR1 and CDR2: MNHNS, SASEGT. Trimming pared 7 bases from V and 1 base from J, leaving 14 bases between. The CDR3 loop spans 15 amino acids. The CDR3 sequence: CASTPDPVSNQPQHF. In DNA, the CDR3 is TGTGCCAGCACCCCGGACCCGGTAAGCAATCAGCCCCAGCATTTT.

This clonotype came up many times. The chain uses TRBV20-1 and TRBJ2-2, with 7 positions matching TRBD1. There are 15 residues in the CDR3. V was pared by 0 bases and J by 7 bases, with 8 bases of the junction left unmatched. The germline CDR1 and CDR2 sequences are DFQATT and SNEGSKA (reference sequence). The CDR3 sequence is CSARDDQGVGGELFF. The CDR3 DNA sequence: TGCAGTGCTAGAGACGACCAGGGGGTTGGCGGGGAGCTGTTTTTT.

In regard to this clonotype: This sequence may be a read error, since a much larger clone differs from it by one base. The chain combines TRBV20-1 with TRBJ2-3, with TRBD1 matching 9 bases. V lost 0 bases and J lost 4; bases outside the gene matches: 5. Germline CDR1 is DFQATT and CDR2 is SNEGSKA (reference sequence). The CDR3 runs 15 residues. CDR3 region: CSARDPGQGSDTQYF. In DNA form, the CDR3 reads TGCAGTGCTAGAGACCCTGGACAGGGGTCAGATACGCAGTATTTT.

The rearrangement uses TRBV6-1 and TRBJ1-3; D not resolved. The CDR3 is 15 amino acids. V lost 0 bases and J lost 2, with 8 bases in between. Per the germline V gene, CDR1 is MNHNS and CDR2 is SASEGT. Here the CDR3 DNA reads TGTGCCAGCAGTGAAGCGTGGGCCGCTGGAAACACCATATATTTT. This gives the protein CASSEAWAAGNTIYF.

This clonotype was recorded a few times. This chain joins TRBV7-9 and TRBJ1-5, with 7 bases aligning to TRBD1. This CDR3 spans 14 amino acids. CDR1 and CDR2 (germline): SEHNR, FQNEAQ (reference sequence). V shed 6 bases, J shed 3 bases, and the junction held 5 bases outside the gene matches. CDR3 in amino acids: CASSSGTDNQPQHF. The CDR3 bases are TGTGCCAGCAGTTCGGGGACAGACAATCAGCCCCAGCATTTT. Using reference TRBV7-9 and TRBJ1-5 for the parts outside the CDR3, the full variable domain is DTGVSQNPRHKITKRGQNVTFRCDPISEHNRLYWYRQTLGQGPEFLTYFQNEAQLEKSRLLSDRFSAERPKGSFSTLEIQRTEQGDSAMYLCASSSGTDNQPQHFGDGTRLSIL.

The table lists this clonotype with a few counts. The chain recombines TRBV20-1 with TRBJ2-3, with 8 positions matching TRBD2. V was clipped by 7 bases and J by 2 bases; unmatched bases: 8. The CDR3 contains 14 residues. Germline CDR1 DFQATT, CDR2 SNEGSKA (reference sequence). Written as DNA, the CDR3 is TGCAGTGTGGAGCGGGAGACCTTCACAGATACGCAGTATTTT. Amino acid sequence: CSVERETFTDTQYF.

This clonotype was recorded at least ten times. The V gene is TRBV28, the J gene TRBJ2-3; tentative D call: TRBD2 (5 bases). Deletions cut 9 bases from V and 5 bases from J, with 21 bases between. The V gene's germline CDR1 is MDHEN and CDR2 SYDVKM. The CDR3 loop spans 15 amino acids. The CDR3, as DNA: TGTGCCAGTCCCCCCGCAGCGAGGGCTCTAGATACGCAGTATTTT. Translating gives CASPPAARALDTQYF.

This rearrangement joins TRBV7-9 to TRBJ2-7; 12 nucleotides align to TRBD1. The CDR3 runs 16 residues. Germline lookup yields CDR1 SEHNR and CDR2 FQNEAQ (reference sequence). V trimming: 5 bases; J trimming: 2 bases; junction bases outside the gene matches: 7. CDR3 DNA sequence: TGTGCCAGCAGCCGAGTTGGGACAGGGGGCGCCTACGAGCAGTACTTC. It encodes CASSRVGTGGAYEQYF.

In this sample, this clonotype turned up many times. V usage is TRBV7-9 and J usage is TRBJ1-1, with D possibly matching TRBD1 (5 bases). Deletions cut 5 bases from V and 1 base from J, with 11 bases between. This CDR3 has 14 amino acids. Germline V CDR1 and CDR2: SEHNR, FQNEAQ (reference sequence). CDR3 nucleotide sequence: TGTGCCAGCAGCCCCCAAGGGGAGAACACTGAAGCTTTCTTT. It encodes CASSPQGENTEAFF.

This clonotype showed up just a few times. This rearrangement joins TRBV5-1 to TRBJ2-2, with 14 bases that match TRBD2. The V gene's germline CDR1 is SGHRS and CDR2 YFSETQ. V was pared by 5 bases and J by 0 bases, with 12 bases of the junction left unmatched. The CDR3 is 20 residues long. CDR3 in amino acids: CASSHGLAGGILTNTGELFF. For the CDR3, the DNA is TGCGCCAGCAGTCATGGACTAGCGGGAGGAATCCTAACGAACACCGGGGAGCTGTTTTTT.

This clonotype was seen a handful of times. This chain connects TRBV29-1 to TRBJ2-2; 7 bases line up with TRBD2. The CDR3 runs to 13 residues. In germline, CDR1 is SQVTM, CDR2 ANQGSEA. Trimming cost V 7 bases and J 4 bases; bases outside gene matches: 6. CDR3 DNA: TGCAGCGGGGACTACCGACCCACCGGGGAGCTGTTTTTT. This gives the protein CSGDYRPTGELFF.

This clonotype was seen a few times. J is TRBJ1-4 and V is TRBV10-3; 7 nucleotides align to TRBD1. Losses at the gene ends were 7 bases for V and 6 bases for J; bases not matched to a gene: 5. Germline CDR1 is ENHRY and CDR2 is SYGVKD. The CDR3 runs 13 residues. CDR3 protein: CAIKGASDEKLFF. The CDR3 DNA is TGTGCCATCAAGGGGGCCAGTGATGAAAAACTGTTTTTT.

This chain joins TRBV4-2 and TRBJ2-7, with 7 bases identical to TRBD2. The germline V gene encodes CDR1 LGHNA and CDR2 YNFKEQ. The junction had 7 bases not matched to a gene; V was cut back by 3 bases and J by 5 bases. The CDR3 extends over 14 amino acids. CDR3 nucleotide sequence: TGTGCCAGCAGCCATGATACTAGCGACCACGAGCAGTACTTC. Translation: CASSHDTSDHEQYF.

The sample holds a few counts of this clonotype. The chain joins TRBV5-1 to TRBJ2-7; D call uncertain. The CDR3 is 15 amino acids. V gave up 8 bases and J gave up 3 bases, with 21 bases separating them. CDR1 is SGHRS and CDR2 is YFSETQ in the germline V gene. The CDR3 region has the DNA TGCGCCAGTACGCCTTGGGCATTGGGGAACTACGAGCAGTACTTC. This encodes CASTPWALGNYEQYF.

The chain has TRBV5-5 and TRBJ2-6; D call uncertain. This CDR3 has 14 residues. Trimming pared 4 bases from V and 0 bases from J, leaving 5 bases between. From germline, CDR1 is SGHKS and CDR2 YYEKEE (reference sequence). The DNA of the CDR3 is TGTGCCAGCAGCGGTAGCTCTGGGGCCAACGTCCTGACTTTC. Its protein product is CASSGSSGANVLTF.

This clonotype turned up a few times. A much larger clone lies one base from this, so it may be a read error. The V call is TRBV11-2, the J call TRBJ2-2, with 8 bases fitting TRBD2. The CDR3 spans 17 residues. Germline V gene data show CDR1 as SGHAT and CDR2 as FQNNGV. Here the CDR3 DNA reads TGTGCCAGCAGCTCCCAAGAGGAGCGGGAGAACGCCGGGGAGCTGTTTTTT. It specifies CASSSQEERENAGELFF.